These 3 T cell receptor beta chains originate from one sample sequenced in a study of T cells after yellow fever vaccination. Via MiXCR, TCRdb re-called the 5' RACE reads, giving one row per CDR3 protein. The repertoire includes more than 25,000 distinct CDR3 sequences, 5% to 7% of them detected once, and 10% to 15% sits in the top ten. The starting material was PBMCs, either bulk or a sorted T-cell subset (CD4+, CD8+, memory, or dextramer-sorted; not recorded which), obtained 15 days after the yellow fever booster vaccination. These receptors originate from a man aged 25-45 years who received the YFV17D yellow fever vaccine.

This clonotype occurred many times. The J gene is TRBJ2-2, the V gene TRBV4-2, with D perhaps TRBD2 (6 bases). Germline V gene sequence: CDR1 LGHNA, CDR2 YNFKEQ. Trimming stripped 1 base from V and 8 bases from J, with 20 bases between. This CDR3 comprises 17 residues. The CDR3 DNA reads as TGTGCCAGCAGCCAAGGACTAGGGACCCTTTTAGGTGGGGAGCTGTTTTTT. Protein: CASSQGLGTLLGGELFF.

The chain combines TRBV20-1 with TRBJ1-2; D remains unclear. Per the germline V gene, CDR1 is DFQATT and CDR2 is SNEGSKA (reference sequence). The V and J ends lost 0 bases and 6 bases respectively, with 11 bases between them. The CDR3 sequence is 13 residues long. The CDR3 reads CSARDPSSHGYTF. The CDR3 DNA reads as TGCAGTGCTAGAGATCCCAGCAGCCATGGCTACACCTTC.

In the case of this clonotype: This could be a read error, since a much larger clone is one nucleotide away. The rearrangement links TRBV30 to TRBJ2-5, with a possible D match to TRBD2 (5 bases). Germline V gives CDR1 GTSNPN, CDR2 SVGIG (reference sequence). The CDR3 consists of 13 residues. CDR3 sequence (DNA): TGTGCCTGGAGTGGAGGGTACCAAGAGGCCCAGTACTTC. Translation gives CAWSGGYQEAQYF.